This TCR beta chain was captured in a study of shared clonotypes between healthy human individuals. Whole-study context: Donors, aged 18 to 49, were a couple of women and a few men. General observations from the study: In this cohort, only blood was sampled, and tissue repertoires likely differ. The study found about 5% of naive CD4 clonotypes shared across a handful of donors.

Concerning this clone: Its matching antigen is unknown.

Per the original data handling: Junction-only sequences without quality scores came from ImmunoSEQ, so filtering differed. Libraries were prepared by immunoSEQ multiplex PCR; TCRdb keeps only in-frame clonotypes and omits some of them. For V, J and clone size, that table is used; D and trimming come from the DNA. The sample comprises roughly 640,000 clones, about 97% of which are singletons, and around 0.058% rests with the top ten. Sequenced sample: naive CD4+ T cells sorted from blood. Subset reported: CD45RA+ positively selected. The TCR originated in a woman younger than 45 in good health.

The CDR3 region is CASSHKALGPRYF. As DNA, the CDR3 is TGCGCCAGCAGCCACAAAGCGTTAGGGCCGCGGTACTTC. The chain joins TRBV4-1 to TRBJ2-7; D uncertain. The germline CDR1 and CDR2 sequences are MGHRA and YSYEKL. This CDR3 spans 13 amino acids. The ends were cut back, 3 bases at V and 12 bases at J, with 18 bases in the middle.